The 26 T cell receptor beta chains in this list originate from one sample, sequenced in a study of T cell responses to AZD1222 COVID-19 vaccine. This table comes from immunoSEQ multiplex PCR, and its TCRdb copy is limited to in-frame clones, with some not included. The sample records 150,000 or so clones, around 83% being singletons. Sequencing used peripheral blood, obtained on day 0 of MenACWY control vaccination. These receptors came from an adult in good health.

The rearrangement joins TRBV6-2 or TRBV6-3 to TRBJ2-7; no firm D call. Germline V gene lookup returns CDR1 MNHEY and CDR2 SVGEGT. The CDR3 sequence is 14 residues long. V lost 4 bases and J 0 bases, leaving 10 bases between the germline ends. CDR3 in DNA: TGTGCCAGCAGTTCTGTGGTTAGCTCCTACGAGCAGTACTTC. This codes for CASSSVVSSYEQYF.

V and J are TRBV19 and TRBJ2-3, with D hard to call. CDR1 and CDR2 (germline): LNHDA, SQIVND (reference sequence). The V end lost 9 bases, the J end lost 0 bases, and 13 bases lay between the germline ends. The CDR3 runs to 14 residues. CDR3 DNA: TGTGCCAGCGCCCTCGGAGCCAGCACAGATACGCAGTATTTT. Translated, it gives CASALGASTDTQYF.

The chain couples TRBV27 to TRBJ2-3, with a weak D call TRBD2 (6 bases). Germline loops: CDR1 MNHEY, CDR2 SMNVEV (reference sequence). CDR3 length equals 14 residues. Trimming stripped 1 base from V and 6 bases from J, with 11 bases between. The CDR3 nucleotides read TGTGCCAGCAGTTTATTGCCGGCGGGGGATACGCAGTATTTT. Translated: CASSLLPAGDTQYF.

V usage is TRBV27 and J usage is TRBJ2-7, with TRBD1 matching 11 bases. With V trimmed by 6 bases and J by 3 bases, 7 bases remained unmatched. This CDR3 contains 15 residues. Looked up from germline, CDR1 is MNHEY and CDR2 is SMNVEV (reference sequence). CDR3 in amino acids: CASRPGQGAYYEQYV. In DNA form, the CDR3 reads TGTGCCAGCAGGCCCGGACAGGGGGCCTACTACGAGCAGTACGTC.

The V gene is TRBV6-5, the J gene TRBJ2-7, with D perhaps matching TRBD1 (5 bases). V gave up 8 bases and J gave up 2 bases, with 7 bases separating them. CDR1 is MNHEY and CDR2 is SVGAGI in the germline V gene. The CDR3 contains 11 residues. The CDR3 loop reads CASDRAYEQYF. The DNA of the CDR3 is TGTGCCAGCGACAGAGCCTACGAGCAGTACTTC.

This chain uses TRBV28 with TRBJ2-5, with D possibly being TRBD1 (9 bases). The germline V gene encodes CDR1 MDHEN and CDR2 SYDVKM. The CDR3 totals 15 residues. V dropped 11 bases and J dropped 4 bases, with 23 bases sitting between them. The CDR3 sequence is CASGGGTGRSETQYF. Written as DNA, the CDR3 is TGTGCCTCCGGGGGGGGGACAGGGAGGTCAGAGACCCAGTACTTC.

V usage is TRBV6-4 and J usage is TRBJ2-3, with D possibly matching TRBD2 (5 bases). V was clipped by 2 bases and J by 0 bases, with 9 bases between them. Germline-derived CDR1 and CDR2 are MRHNA and SNTAGT. This CDR3 contains 15 residues. The CDR3 reads CASSDRGHSTDTQYF. DNA for the CDR3: TGTGCCAGCAGTGACCGGGGTCATAGCACAGATACGCAGTATTTT.

The chain employs TRBV18 and TRBJ1-5, with a tentative D call TRBD1 (6 bases). Germline V CDR1 and CDR2: KGHSH, LQKENI. The germline V and J ends were trimmed by 5 bases and 9 bases, with 11 bases remaining between them. The CDR3 runs to 12 residues. CDR3 loop: CASSARGRPQHF. The CDR3 bases are TGTGCCAGCTCAGCCCGGGGGCGGCCCCAGCATTTT.

The chain links TRBV19 to TRBJ1-6, with D unclear. The CDR3 has 14 residues. Per germline, CDR1 LNHDA and CDR2 SQIVND (reference sequence). The V end lost 2 bases, the J end lost 3 bases, and 5 bases lay between the germline ends. The CDR3 region is CASSISGYNSPLHF. CDR3 in DNA: TGTGCCAGTAGTATAAGTGGCTATAATTCACCCCTCCACTTT.

Here the CDR3 DNA reads TGTGCCAGCAGCGTAGACGCGGGGGGGCCGGAGACCCAGTACTTC. Its protein is CASSVDAGGPETQYF. The chain uses TRBV9 and TRBJ2-5, with 9 bases aligning to TRBD2. V was pared by 0 bases and J by 5 bases, with 5 bases of the junction left unmatched. The length of the CDR3 is 15 residues. The germline CDR1 and CDR2 sequences are SGDLS and YYNGEE.

This chain links TRBV5-4 with TRBJ2-3, with 9 bases lining up with TRBD1. CDR1 and CDR2 from the germline V gene are SGHNT and YYREEE (reference sequence). J lost 6 bases, V lost 1 base, and 3 bases had no gene match. CDR3 length equals 14 residues. The CDR3 coding sequence is TGTGCCAGCAGCTTGAGGGACAGGGTTGATACGCAGTATTTT. This gives the protein CASSLRDRVDTQYF.

This clone was counted a single time. The V gene is TRBV6-2 or TRBV6-3, the J gene TRBJ2-3; TRBD2 matches 8 bases. Looked up from germline, CDR1 is MNHEY and CDR2 is SVGEGT. CDR3 size: 14 residues. The junction had 4 bases not matched to a gene; V was cut back by 4 bases and J by 4 bases. The CDR3 reads CASSLAGRADTQYF. In DNA, the CDR3 is TGTGCCAGCAGTTTAGCGGGGAGGGCAGATACGCAGTATTTT.

The rearrangement uses TRBV7-8 and TRBJ2-7, with D tentatively TRBD1 (8 bases). The germline gives CDR1 SGHVS, CDR2 FQNEAQ. This CDR3 has 15 amino acids. The V and J ends lost 5 bases and 5 bases respectively, with 19 bases between them. The CDR3 DNA follows: TGTGCCAGCAGCCCGGGAGGACAGGGTGACCACGAGCAGTACTTC. Translation gives CASSPGGQGDHEQYF.

In regard to this clone: Other nucleotide sequences in the sample specify the same CDR3. The chain has TRBV3-1 (or the pseudogene TRBV3-2) and TRBJ2-3; 12 bases match TRBD2. The CDR3 has 16 amino acids. CDR1 is LGHDT, CDR2 YNNKEL, per germline (reference sequence). V lost 4 bases to trimming and J lost 3 bases; unmatched junction nucleotides: 5. The DNA for the CDR3 is TGTGCCAGCAGCCCTCTAGCGGGGGGGCCTACAGATACGCAGTATTTT. Its translation: CASSPLAGGPTDTQYF.

V and J are TRBV6-5 and TRBJ1-5, with D maybe TRBD1 (6 bases). Deletions cut 5 bases from V and 4 bases from J, with 9 bases between. CDR1 is MNHEY, CDR2 SVGAGI, per germline. The CDR3 consists of 13 residues. The CDR3 region is CASSQQGNQPQHF. CDR3 nucleotide sequence: TGTGCCAGCAGTCAACAGGGAAATCAGCCCCAGCATTTT.

This clone was seen just once. The chain links TRBV6-5 to TRBJ1-1; maybe TRBD1 (5 bases). The germline V and J ends were trimmed by 5 bases and 1 base, with 14 bases remaining between them. CDR3 length equals 15 residues. Germline CDR1 is MNHEY and CDR2 is SVGAGI. CDR3 in amino acids: CASSRLGVENTEAFF. The CDR3 DNA is TGTGCCAGCAGTCGACTGGGGGTAGAGAACACTGAAGCTTTCTTT.

The chain joins TRBV27 to TRBJ1-1; 8 bases align to TRBD1. This CDR3 spans 17 amino acids. V lost 5 bases and J lost 5; bases outside the gene matches: 16. CDR1 is MNHEY and CDR2 is SMNVEV in the germline V gene (reference sequence). The CDR3 sequence: CASSPQDEHRGMTEAFF. The CDR3 bases are TGTGCCAGCAGTCCGCAAGACGAACACAGGGGGATGACTGAAGCTTTCTTT.

This rearrangement joins TRBV14 to TRBJ2-2; D remains unclear. The germline V and J ends were trimmed by 1 base and 6 bases, with 6 bases remaining between them. This CDR3 contains 13 residues. Germline values: CDR1 SGHDN, CDR2 FVKESK. The CDR3 DNA reads TGTGCCAGCAGCCAAGTTGTCTCCGGGGAGCTGTTTTTT. It codes for CASSQVVSGELFF. The full variable domain, with the rest looked up from reference TRBV14 and TRBJ2-2, is EAGVTQFPSHSVIEKGQTVTLRCDPISGHDNLYWYRRVMGKEIKFLLHFVKESKQDESGMPNNRFLAERTGGTYSTLKVQPAELEDSGVYFCASSQVVSGELFFGEGSRLTVL.

V and J are TRBV7-2 and TRBJ1-2; no firm D call. Germline values: CDR1 SGHTA, CDR2 FQGNSA. V lost 0 bases, J lost 2 bases, and 7 bases lay in between. The CDR3 loop spans 14 amino acids. The CDR3 loop is CASSLARGNYGYTF. The CDR3 nucleotides are TGTGCCAGCAGCTTAGCGCGGGGAAACTATGGCTACACCTTC. The full variable domain, in which reference TRBV7-2 and TRBJ1-2 provide the parts outside the CDR3, is GAGVSQSPSNKVTEKGKDVELRCDPISGHTALYWYRQSLGQGLEFLIYFQGNSAPDKSGLPSDRFSAERTGGSVSTLTIQRTQQEDSAVYLCASSLARGNYGYTFGSGTRLTVV.

The table lists this clone with a count of one. The chain combines TRBV7-6 with TRBJ1-1, with TRBD1 as a possible D gene (5 bases). The CDR3 length is 11 residues. V was pared by 5 bases and J by 11 bases, with 12 bases between. Germline values: CDR1 SGHVS, CDR2 FNYEAQ. The CDR3 nucleotides are TGTGCCAGCAGCACCGGGACGGGGGCTTTCTTT. It yields the protein CASSTGTGAFF.

Many counts were recorded for this clone. The chain joins TRBV14 to TRBJ2-1; D might be TRBD1 (6 bases). Germline assignment: CDR1 SGHDN and CDR2 FVKESK. This CDR3 is built from 14 residues. V lost 0 bases, J lost 6 bases, and 9 bases lay in between. CDR3 loop: CASSQEGRGNEQFF. The DNA for the CDR3 is TGTGCCAGCAGCCAAGAGGGCAGGGGCAATGAGCAGTTCTTC.

This chain uses TRBV6-2 or TRBV6-3 with TRBJ1-1, with 8 bases aligning to TRBD1. J was trimmed by 6 bases and V by 0 bases; bases with no gene match: 6. The CDR3 totals 15 residues. The germline gives CDR1 MNHEY, CDR2 SVGEGT. CDR3 sequence: CASSYSQGAGAEAFF. DNA of the CDR3: TGTGCCAGCAGTTACTCGCAGGGGGCAGGCGCTGAAGCTTTCTTT.

The V call is TRBV27, the J call TRBJ2-1; TRBD2 matches 8 bases. This CDR3 comprises 13 residues. Germline values: CDR1 MNHEY, CDR2 SMNVEV (reference sequence). The V gene end was trimmed by 6 bases and the J gene end by 10 bases; junction bases not matched to a gene: 8. In nucleotides, the CDR3 is TGTGCCAGCAGGGTGCCCTCTAGCGGGGAGCAGTTCTTC. Encoded protein: CASRVPSSGEQFF.

This clone was counted at least ten times. V usage is TRBV5-1 and J usage is TRBJ1-1, with D unresolved. The CDR3 contains 14 residues. V was cut by 0 bases and J by 4 bases, with 10 bases left in between. Germline V lookup: CDR1 SGHRS, CDR2 YFSETQ. The CDR3 DNA follows: TGCGCCAGCAGCTTGGGAGGAATGGGCACTGAAGCTTTCTTT. This sequence encodes CASSLGGMGTEAFF. The complete variable domain, with remaining parts taken from reference TRBV5-1 and TRBJ1-1, reads KAGVTQTPRYLIKTRGQQVTLSCSPISGHRSVSWYQQTPGQGLQFLFEYFSETQRNKGNFPGRFSGRQFSNSRSEMNVSTLELGDSALYLCASSLGGMGTEAFFGQGTRLTVV.

J is TRBJ1-2 and V is TRBV5-1; D is ambiguous. CDR3 length: 12 amino acids. The germline V gene encodes CDR1 SGHRS and CDR2 YFSETQ. V dropped 1 base and J dropped 6 bases, with 7 bases sitting between them. CDR3 loop: CASSLTADGYTF. Written as DNA, the CDR3 is TGCGCCAGCAGCTTGACGGCGGATGGCTACACCTTC.

The chain couples TRBV19 to TRBJ2-7; 9 nucleotides agree with TRBD1. J lost 3 bases, V lost 7 bases, and 7 bases had no gene match. The CDR3 is made up of 14 amino acids. Germline V gene data show CDR1 as LNHDA and CDR2 as SQIVND (reference sequence). The CDR3 coding sequence is TGTGCCAGTATTCTGACAGGGGGAGACTACGAGCAGTACGTC. The encoded protein is CASILTGGDYEQYV.